Each of the 14 T cell receptor beta chains below was sequenced from the same sample in a study of blood T cell repertoires in COVID-19. The assay was immunoSEQ multiplex PCR, and TCRdb's table has in-frame clones only and misses some. The sample holds about 130,000 clones, around 90% seen once. Sequencing was done on a sample of peripheral blood. The origin of the receptors is a man aged 45 to 65 with COVID-19, enrolled during active disease.

The J gene is TRBJ2-3, the V gene TRBV5-6; a possible D gene is TRBD1 (6 bases). Germline loops: CDR1 SGHDT, CDR2 YYEEEE. CDR3 length: 19 residues. Trimming took 3 bases from V and 2 from J, leaving 25 bases between them. The DNA for the CDR3 is TGTGCCAGCAGCTACCAGGGGATCCTAGGGGGTACTAACACAGATACGCAGTATTTT. Its protein is CASSYQGILGGTNTDTQYF.

The gene calls are TRBV29-1 and TRBJ2-4, with D possibly TRBD2 on 5 matching bases. Trimming shortened V by 8 bases and J by 2 bases, and 16 bases separated the two germline ends. Looked up from germline, CDR1 is SQVTM and CDR2 is ANQGSEA. The CDR3 contains 14 residues. Here the CDR3 reads CSFSTEVTKNIQYF. CDR3 in DNA: TGCAGCTTCTCAACGGAGGTAACCAAAAACATTCAGTACTTC. The whole variable domain, remainder taken from reference TRBV29-1 and TRBJ2-4, is SAVISQKPSRDICQRGTSLTIQCQVDSQVTMMFWYRQQPGQSLTLIATANQGSEATYESGFVIDKFPISRPNLTFSTLTVSNMSPEDSSIYLCSFSTEVTKNIQYFGAGTRLSVL.

This chain links TRBV29-1 with TRBJ2-5, with 9 nucleotides matching TRBD2. The CDR3 is 14 residues long. V lost 3 bases to trimming and J lost 2 bases; unmatched junction nucleotides: 4. The germline CDR1 and CDR2 sequences are SQVTM and ANQGSEA. This CDR3 reads CSVESGGIQETQYF. Written as DNA, the CDR3 is TGCAGCGTTGAGAGCGGGGGGATTCAAGAGACCCAGTACTTC. Looking up the rest from reference TRBV29-1 and TRBJ2-5 gives the full variable domain: SAVISQKPSRDICQRGTSLTIQCQVDSQVTMMFWYRQQPGQSLTLIATANQGSEATYESGFVIDKFPISRPNLTFSTLTVSNMSPEDSSIYLCSVESGGIQETQYFGPGTRLLVL.

This clone was found a few times. The J gene is TRBJ1-1, the V gene TRBV27; 8 nucleotides match TRBD1. The germline CDR1 and CDR2 sequences are MNHEY and SMNVEV (reference sequence). Trimming removed 6 bases from V and 4 bases from J; junction bases left unmatched: 7. The length of the CDR3 is 14 residues. CDR3 DNA sequence: TGTGCCAGCAGGCTACAGGGGGGCGCCACTGAAGCTTTCTTT. This sequence encodes CASRLQGGATEAFF.

The rearrangement uses TRBV5-1 and TRBJ1-1; TRBD1 might be the D (5 bases). The ends were cut back, 1 base at V and 2 bases at J, with 12 bases in the middle. CDR1 is SGHRS and CDR2 is YFSETQ in the germline V gene. The CDR3 is 15 amino acids. The DNA of the CDR3 is TGCGCCAGCAGCTTGCCCCAGGGCAGCAACACTGAAGCTTTCTTT. Its translation: CASSLPQGSNTEAFF.

This chain joins TRBV21-1 and TRBJ2-3; whether TRBD1, the table's D call, matches the DNA was not checked. TRBV21-1 is labeled a pseudogene. The CDR3 contains 15 residues. CDR3 sequence (DNA): TGTGCCAGCAGCCCCCGGACAGGGATAGGGGATACGCAGTATTTT. This gives the protein CASSPRTGIGDTQYF.

The genes are TRBV3-1 (or the pseudogene TRBV3-2) and TRBJ1-2, with D tentatively TRBD1 (5 bases). The CDR3 is 16 residues long. Germline V gives CDR1 LGHDT, CDR2 YNNKEL (reference sequence). Trimming removed 4 bases at V and 3 bases at J, with 18 bases between. CDR3 sequence: CASSLGVESGDYGYTF. The CDR3 DNA follows: TGTGCCAGCAGCCTAGGGGTGGAGTCTGGGGACTATGGCTACACCTTC.

The CDR3 region is CASHKGGTGNTEAFF. The DNA of the CDR3 is TGTGCCAGCCACAAAGGGGGCACTGGGAACACTGAAGCTTTCTTT. The chain links TRBV27 to TRBJ1-1; TRBD1 agrees at 7 bases. Germline V lookup: CDR1 MNHEY, CDR2 SMNVEV (reference sequence). With V trimmed by 8 bases and J by 1 base, 10 bases remained unmatched. This CDR3 region has 15 residues.

The rearrangement links TRBV6-2 or TRBV6-3 to TRBJ2-4; D unclear. V was pared by 4 bases and J by 7 bases, with 8 bases between. The CDR3 is 12 amino acids. Germline assignment: CDR1 MNHEY and CDR2 SVGEGT. CDR3 in DNA: TGTGCCAGCAGTTCCCCCAGGAACATTCAGTACTTC. Protein: CASSSPRNIQYF.

This chain uses TRBV7-9 with TRBJ2-3; 9 nucleotides agree with TRBD2. V was clipped by 3 bases and J by 5 bases; unmatched bases: 3. CDR1 and CDR2 from the germline V gene are SEHNR and FQNEAQ (reference sequence). There are 14 residues in the CDR3. The CDR3 is CASSFSGRGDTQYF. The CDR3 coding sequence is TGTGCCAGCAGCTTTAGCGGGAGAGGAGATACGCAGTATTTT.

The chain combines TRBV30 with TRBJ2-1; perhaps TRBD1 as D (6 bases). This CDR3 comprises 13 residues. Trimming removed 1 base at V and 9 bases at J, with 13 bases between. Germline V CDR1 and CDR2: GTSNPN, SVGIG (reference sequence). The CDR3 bases are TGTGCCTGGAGTGCGCAGGGGCTAGGTGAGCAGTTCTTC. Translation: CAWSAQGLGEQFF.

The rearrangement links TRBV7-3 to TRBJ1-1; 7 bases are a match to TRBD1. The germline V gene has CDR1 SGHTA and CDR2 FQGTGA. V dropped 3 bases and J dropped 0; count of bases not matched to a gene: 1. This CDR3 comprises 14 residues. The CDR3 is CASSFQGVNTEAFF. The CDR3 nucleotides read TGTGCCAGCAGCTTTCAGGGGGTGAACACTGAAGCTTTCTTT.

V is TRBV11-2 and J is TRBJ2-1; D uncertain. Germline V CDR1 and CDR2: SGHAT, FQNNGV. Trimming left V 5 bases short and J 2 bases short, with 10 bases between. This CDR3 has 14 amino acids. The CDR3 DNA reads TGTGCCAGCAGCCTGGGCCAGACCTACAATGAGCAGTTCTTC. Amino acids: CASSLGQTYNEQFF.

This chain links TRBV20-1 with TRBJ1-6; D may be TRBD1 (6 bases). The CDR3 runs 19 residues. CDR1 and CDR2 (germline): DFQATT, SNEGSKA (reference sequence). Trimming shortened V by 3 bases and J by 0 bases, and 21 bases separated the two germline ends. This chain's CDR3 is CSASSPGATSSSYNSPLHF. The CDR3 DNA follows: TGCAGTGCTAGTTCCCCAGGGGCAACCTCAAGCTCCTATAATTCACCCCTCCACTTT.